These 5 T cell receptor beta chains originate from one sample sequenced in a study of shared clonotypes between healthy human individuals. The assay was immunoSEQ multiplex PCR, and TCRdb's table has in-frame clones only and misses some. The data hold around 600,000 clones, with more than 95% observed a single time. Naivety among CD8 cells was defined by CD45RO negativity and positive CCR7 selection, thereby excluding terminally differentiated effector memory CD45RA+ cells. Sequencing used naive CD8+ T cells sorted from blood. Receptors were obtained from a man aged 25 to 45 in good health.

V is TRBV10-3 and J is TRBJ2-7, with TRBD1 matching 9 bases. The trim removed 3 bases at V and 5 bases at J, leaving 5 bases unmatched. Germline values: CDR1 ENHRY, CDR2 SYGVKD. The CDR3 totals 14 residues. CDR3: CAISEGTGLNEQYF. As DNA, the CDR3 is TGTGCCATCAGTGAAGGGACAGGGCTCAACGAGCAGTACTTC.

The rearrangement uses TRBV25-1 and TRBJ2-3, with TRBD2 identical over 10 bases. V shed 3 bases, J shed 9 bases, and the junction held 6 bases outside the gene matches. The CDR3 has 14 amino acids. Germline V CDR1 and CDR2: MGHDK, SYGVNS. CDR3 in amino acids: CASSERLAGSTQYF. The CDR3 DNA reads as TGTGCCAGCAGTGAGCGACTAGCGGGTAGCACGCAGTATTTT.

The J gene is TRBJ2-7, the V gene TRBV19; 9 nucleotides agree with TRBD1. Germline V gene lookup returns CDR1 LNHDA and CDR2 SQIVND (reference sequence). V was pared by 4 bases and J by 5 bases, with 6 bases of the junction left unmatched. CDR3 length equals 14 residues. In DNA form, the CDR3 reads TGTGCCAGTAGTACAGGACAGGGGCAGGACGAGCAGTACTTC. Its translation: CASSTGQGQDEQYF.

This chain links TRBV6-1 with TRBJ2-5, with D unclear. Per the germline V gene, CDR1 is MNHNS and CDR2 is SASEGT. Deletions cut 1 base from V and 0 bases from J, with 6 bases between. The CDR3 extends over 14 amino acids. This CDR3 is CASSEGWNQETQYF. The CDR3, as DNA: TGTGCCAGCAGTGAAGGCTGGAACCAAGAGACCCAGTACTTC.

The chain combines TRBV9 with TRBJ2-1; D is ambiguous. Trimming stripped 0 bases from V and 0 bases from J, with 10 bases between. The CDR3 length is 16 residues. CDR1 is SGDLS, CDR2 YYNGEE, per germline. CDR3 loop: CASSVVLESSYNEQFF. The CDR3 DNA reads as TGTGCCAGCAGCGTAGTTTTGGAGAGCTCCTACAATGAGCAGTTCTTC.